The 30 T cell receptor beta chains reported below all come from one sample, sequenced in a study of blood T cell repertoires in COVID-19. Method: immunoSEQ multiplex PCR; TCRdb's copy keeps in-frame clones and lacks some. Among tens of thousands of clones, roughly 80% were seen once, and the ten largest hold roughly 13%. Sequencing was performed on peripheral blood. The origin of the receptors is a human donor with acute or convalescent COVID-19. The donor label of this sample is uncertain.

The chain has TRBV11-3 and TRBJ2-1, with 11 bases lining up with TRBD2. This CDR3 contains 15 residues. Germline V gives CDR1 SGHNT, CDR2 YENEEA. The junction had 6 bases not matched to a gene; V was cut back by 5 bases and J by 6 bases. The CDR3: CASSLGLAGSNEQFF. The CDR3 bases are TGTGCCAGCAGCCTCGGACTAGCGGGTAGCAATGAGCAGTTCTTC.

This chain joins TRBV19 and TRBJ2-1; D gene unclear. Looked up from germline, CDR1 is LNHDA and CDR2 is SQIVND (reference sequence). CDR3 length: 15 amino acids. Trimming took off 3 bases at V and 9 bases at J, with 18 bases between the two ends. Here the CDR3 DNA reads TGTGCCAGTAGTATGGCTGCGCGCGGTTCGGGTGAGCAGTTCTTC. Translating gives CASSMAARGSGEQFF.

This sequence joins TRBV5-1 and TRBJ1-5; D is perhaps TRBD1 (5 bases). Trimming removed 4 bases at V and 4 bases at J, with 18 bases between. CDR1 and CDR2 (germline): SGHRS, YFSETQ. The CDR3 is 16 amino acids. CDR3 sequence (DNA): TGCGCCAGCAGCCCTGACAGTTGGGGTATGAATCAGCCCCAGCATTTT. Translating gives CASSPDSWGMNQPQHF.

The chain carries TRBV7-2 and TRBJ2-3; D possibly corresponds to TRBD2 (6 bases). The CDR3 runs 14 residues. V lost 4 bases, J lost 3 bases, and 11 bases lay in between. Germline V gene sequence: CDR1 SGHTA, CDR2 FQGNSA. As DNA, the CDR3 is TGTGCCAGCAGCTCAGGACTATGGACAGATACGCAGTATTTT. Translation gives CASSSGLWTDTQYF.

This sequence joins TRBV6-5 and TRBJ2-6, with D maybe TRBD1 (5 bases). The V end lost 0 bases, the J end lost 4 bases, and 7 bases lay between the germline ends. Germline values: CDR1 MNHEY, CDR2 SVGAGI. CDR3 size: 15 residues. CDR3 coding DNA: TGTGCCAGCAGTTACTCGGACACGGGGGCCAACGTCCTGACTTTC. It translates to CASSYSDTGANVLTF.

The J gene is TRBJ1-2, the V gene TRBV5-6; 7 positions match TRBD1. Germline CDR1 reads SGHDT; CDR2 reads YYEEEE. Germline trimming cut 2 bases from V and 6 bases from J; bases unmatched to any gene: 4. The CDR3 has 13 residues. The chain's CDR3 is CASSFTGTDGYTF. CDR3 nucleotide sequence: TGTGCCAGCAGCTTCACCGGGACAGATGGCTACACCTTC.

The V and J genes are TRBV29-1 and TRBJ2-7, with D possibly being TRBD1 (5 bases). CDR1 SQVTM and CDR2 ANQGSEA come from the germline V gene. The CDR3 length is 13 residues. V lost 5 bases and J lost 2, with 13 bases in between. In nucleotides, the CDR3 is TGCAGCGTTACGACAGCCCAAACCTACGAGCAGTACTTC. Protein sequence: CSVTTAQTYEQYF.

The rearrangement joins TRBV11-2 to TRBJ2-1; D might be TRBD1 (5 bases). Trimming left V 5 bases short and J 5 bases short, with 13 bases between. Germline-derived CDR1 and CDR2 are SGHAT and FQNNGV. The CDR3 is 14 residues long. CDR3 sequence: CASSETVGNNEQFF. DNA of the CDR3: TGTGCCAGCAGCGAGACAGTGGGAAACAATGAGCAGTTCTTC.

This chain uses TRBV18 with TRBJ2-3; TRBD2 agrees at 9 bases. The CDR3 totals 16 residues. Germline V CDR1 and CDR2: KGHSH, LQKENI. J was trimmed by 0 bases and V by 1 base; bases with no gene match: 2. The DNA of the CDR3 is TGTGCCAGCTCACCACAGCGGGGGGCTAGCACAGATACGCAGTATTTT. Translating gives CASSPQRGASTDTQYF.

The chain recombines TRBV4-2 with TRBJ2-7; D may be TRBD2 (5 bases). Germline values: CDR1 LGHNA, CDR2 YNFKEQ. The V end lost 4 bases, the J end lost 3 bases, and 10 bases lay between the germline ends. The CDR3 contains 13 residues. The CDR3, as DNA: TGTGCCAGCAGCCGAACACTAGACTACGAGCAGTACTTC. It is translated as CASSRTLDYEQYF.

This clone was seen a few times. The chain recombines TRBV28 with TRBJ1-3; a possible D gene is TRBD1 (5 bases). This CDR3 region has 16 residues. The germline V and J ends were trimmed by 5 bases and 4 bases, with 18 bases remaining between them. The V gene's germline CDR1 is MDHEN and CDR2 SYDVKM. The DNA of the CDR3 is TGTGCCAGCAGTCCTACCCGCGGCAGGGCAGGAAACACCATATATTTT. Translating it yields CASSPTRGRAGNTIYF. The full variable domain, in which reference TRBV28 and TRBJ1-3 provide the parts outside the CDR3, is DVKVTQSSRYLVKRTGEKVFLECVQDMDHENMFWYRQDPGLGLRLIYFSYDVKMKEKGDIPEGYSVSREKKERFSLILESASTNQTSMYLCASSPTRGRAGNTIYFGEGSWLTVV.

V usage is TRBV4-3 and J usage is TRBJ1-2; TRBD1 is a possible D gene (5 bases). Germline values: CDR1 LGHNA, CDR2 YSLEER. Trimming removed 0 bases at V and 5 bases at J, with 16 bases between. The CDR3 sequence is 16 residues long. In DNA, the CDR3 is TGCGCCAGCAGCCAAGATTATCCGCTCGGGGGGTATGGCTACACCTTC. Translation gives CASSQDYPLGGYGYTF.

The rearrangement links TRBV3-1 (or the pseudogene TRBV3-2) to TRBJ2-3, with TRBD2 identical over 11 bases. V lost 2 bases to trimming and J lost 5 bases; unmatched junction nucleotides: 9. Germline loops: CDR1 LGHDT, CDR2 YNNKEL (reference sequence). CDR3 length equals 17 residues. In DNA, the CDR3 is TGTGCCAGCAGCCAAACTAGCGGGGGCCCATTGGGAGATACGCAGTATTTT. Amino acid sequence: CASSQTSGGPLGDTQYF.

The chain joins TRBV19 to TRBJ1-2; 8 nucleotides line up with TRBD1. The length of the CDR3 is 14 residues. Trimming took 3 bases from V and 5 from J; bases not matched to a gene: 5. Per the germline V gene, CDR1 is LNHDA and CDR2 is SQIVND (reference sequence). Written as DNA, the CDR3 is TGTGCCAGTAGTATGGGTGACAGGGGATATGGCTACACCTTC. Amino acid sequence: CASSMGDRGYGYTF.

This chain joins TRBV28 and TRBJ2-7, with D tentatively TRBD1 (5 bases). CDR3 size: 11 residues. The germline V and J ends were trimmed by 4 bases and 5 bases, with 6 bases remaining between them. CDR1 and CDR2 from the germline V gene are MDHEN and SYDVKM. Here the CDR3 reads CASSSTDEQYF. As DNA, the CDR3 is TGTGCCAGCAGTTCGACAGACGAGCAGTACTTC.

The CDR3 here is CASSPQSGQVSSGANVLTF. The CDR3 DNA sequence: TGTGCCAGCTCACCCCAATCGGGACAGGTGTCCTCTGGGGCCAACGTCCTGACTTTC. V usage is TRBV18 and J usage is TRBJ2-6; TRBD1 matches at 8 bases. The CDR3 is made up of 19 amino acids. Germline V gene sequence: CDR1 KGHSH, CDR2 LQKENI. The J segment lost 0 bases and the V segment lost 3 bases, leaving 10 bases of the junction unmatched.

This sequence joins TRBV2 and TRBJ1-2, with D unclear. V lost 2 bases to trimming and J lost 4 bases, with 14 bases between them. The CDR3 is made up of 15 amino acids. Germline lookup yields CDR1 SNHLY and CDR2 FYNNEI. CDR3 nucleotide sequence: TGTGCCAGCAGTGAATACTGGGAAGAGGGCTATGGCTACACCTTC. It yields the protein CASSEYWEEGYGYTF.

This chain joins TRBV4-1 and TRBJ1-5; a possible D gene is TRBD1 (5 bases). CDR1 is MGHRA, CDR2 YSYEKL, per germline. The CDR3 spans 17 residues. V was cut by 0 bases and J by 1 base, with 13 bases left in between. The CDR3 spells CASSQDGGGKSNQPQHF. In nucleotides, the CDR3 is TGCGCCAGCAGCCAAGATGGCGGGGGAAAAAGCAATCAGCCCCAGCATTTT.

The rearrangement links TRBV5-1 to TRBJ1-2, with D tentatively TRBD1 (5 bases). Trimming took 4 bases from V and 4 from J, leaving 17 bases between them. Germline V lookup: CDR1 SGHRS, CDR2 YFSETQ. The length of the CDR3 is 15 residues. The CDR3 reads CASSPEAGSSYGYTF. The CDR3 DNA reads TGCGCCAGCAGCCCGGAAGCAGGGTCAAGCTATGGCTACACCTTC.

The chain carries TRBV3-1 (or the pseudogene TRBV3-2) and TRBJ1-1, with D tentatively TRBD1 (6 bases). Germline-derived CDR1 and CDR2 are LGHDT and YNNKEL (reference sequence). The length of the CDR3 is 15 residues. V was trimmed by 1 base and J by 1 base, leaving 10 bases between them. The CDR3 nucleotides read TGTGCCAGCAGCCAAGCCGGGACACCGAACACTGAAGCTTTCTTT. Translation: CASSQAGTPNTEAFF.

The chain combines TRBV5-1 with TRBJ2-1, with TRBD2 matching 10 bases. The V and J ends lost 2 bases and 6 bases, in that order; junction bases with no gene match: 2. The CDR3 consists of 14 residues. Germline values: CDR1 SGHRS, CDR2 YFSETQ. CDR3 coding DNA: TGCGCCAGCAGCTTATGGACTAGCGGCAATGAGCAGTTCTTC. Encoded protein: CASSLWTSGNEQFF.

Only one count was recorded for this clone. This chain connects TRBV18 to TRBJ1-1; TRBD1 might be the D (6 bases). V lost 1 base to trimming and J lost 11 bases, with 14 bases between them. Germline V lookup: CDR1 KGHSH, CDR2 LQKENI. CDR3 length: 13 amino acids. DNA of the CDR3: TGTGCCAGCTCACCACGATCAGGGGATGGGGCTTTCTTT. Residues: CASSPRSGDGAFF.

This rearrangement joins TRBV5-1 to TRBJ2-5; 8 positions agree with TRBD2. Germline loops: CDR1 SGHRS, CDR2 YFSETQ. V shed 4 bases and J 4 bases; nucleotides not matched to a gene: 3. This CDR3 has 13 residues. The CDR3 nucleotides read TGCGCCAGCAGCCCGGGGGGGCTAGAGACCCAGTACTTC. Translating it yields CASSPGGLETQYF.

The rearrangement links TRBV2 to TRBJ2-3, with 7 bases lining up with TRBD2. CDR3 length equals 15 residues. V trimming: 7 bases; J trimming: 0 bases; junction bases outside the gene matches: 7. CDR1 and CDR2 from the germline V gene are SNHLY and FYNNEI. The CDR3 DNA reads as TGTGCCAGCAATGGCCTAGCGGCAAGCACAGATACGCAGTATTTT. Its translation: CASNGLAASTDTQYF. Full variable domain (outside the CDR3, taken from reference TRBV2 and TRBJ2-3): EPEVTQTPSHQVTQMGQEVILRCVPISNHLYFYWYRQILGQKVEFLVSFYNNEISEKSEIFDDQFSVERPDGSNFTLKIRSTKLEDSAMYFCASNGLAASTDTQYFGPGTRLTVL.

This clone was seen only a few times. The chain uses TRBV28 and TRBJ1-6; D uncertain. Trimming left V 2 bases short and J 10 bases short, with 15 bases between. Germline V lookup: CDR1 MDHEN, CDR2 SYDVKM. The CDR3 spans 15 residues. For the CDR3, the DNA is TGTGCCAGCAGTTTAGTTTTAGGAGGAAACTCACCCCTCCACTTT. Its translation is CASSLVLGGNSPLHF.

This sequence joins TRBV5-4 and TRBJ1-5; D is unresolved. Trimming shortened V by 3 bases and J by 6 bases, and 10 bases separated the two germline ends. CDR3 length: 13 residues. Germline V CDR1 and CDR2: SGHNT, YYREEE (reference sequence). The CDR3 here is CASSSGVAQPQHF. CDR3 nucleotides: TGTGCCAGCAGCTCCGGGGTCGCTCAGCCCCAGCATTTT. Based on the CDR3 plus reference TRBV5-4 and TRBJ1-5, the full variable domain is ETGVTQSPTHLIKTRGQQVTLRCSSQSGHNTVSWYQQALGQGPQFIFQYYREEENGRGNFPPRFSGLQFPNYSSELNVNALELDDSALYLCASSSGVAQPQHFGDGTRLSIL.

The V and J genes are TRBV5-6 and TRBJ1-2; the match to TRBD1 covers 7 bases. The V gene end was trimmed by 4 bases and the J gene end by 5 bases; junction bases not matched to a gene: 5. The CDR3 consists of 13 residues. The germline CDR1 and CDR2 sequences are SGHDT and YYEEEE. CDR3 protein: CASSPGTEYGYTF. The CDR3 bases are TGTGCCAGCAGCCCAGGGACAGAGTATGGCTACACCTTC.

The chain links TRBV6-5 to TRBJ1-2; D unresolved. This CDR3 has 14 residues. With 7 bases removed from V and 1 base from J, the gap between germline ends came to 13 bases. Germline CDR1 reads MNHEY; CDR2 reads SVGAGI. The CDR3 spells CASMPLPGNYGYTF. In DNA, the CDR3 is TGTGCCAGCATGCCCCTACCGGGTAACTATGGCTACACCTTC.

The DNA for the CDR3 is TGTGCCAGCAGTCACCCCCTGAGTTCCAATGAGCAGTTCTTC. The encoded protein is CASSHPLSSNEQFF. V usage is TRBV6-2 or TRBV6-3 and J usage is TRBJ2-1, with D uncertain. The CDR3 loop spans 14 amino acids. The germline V and J ends were trimmed by 5 bases and 6 bases, with 14 bases remaining between them. The germline gives CDR1 MNHEY, CDR2 SVGEGT.

This chain joins TRBV6-5 and TRBJ1-1; weak D call: TRBD1 (6 bases). Per germline, CDR1 MNHEY and CDR2 SVGAGI. The CDR3 sequence is 15 residues long. Trimming stripped 6 bases from V and 5 bases from J, with 19 bases between. The CDR3 nucleotides read TGTGCCAGCAGGAAAAACACAGGGCTGGGAACTGAAGCTTTCTTT. This encodes CASRKNTGLGTEAFF.